This T cell receptor beta chain is from a study of cytomegalovirus exposure and HLA in healthy donors. Study-level background: Roughly 170 million T cells yielded around 120 million unique TCR beta sequences in earlier analysis.

PCR primers comprised 60 Vbeta and 13 Jbeta primers. Some clones are missing from TCRdb's copy, which holds only in-frame ones; the method was immunoSEQ multiplex PCR. This repertoire includes under 120,000 clones. Study conclusions and caveats: In a later analysis, TCR beta V- and J-gene trimming was associated with a missense DCLRE1C variant. The study reported that TCR beta sequences accurately predicted HLA-A and HLA-B alleles in most subjects.

For this clone: Its target is unknown.

CDR1 and CDR2 (germline): SGHRS, YFSETQ. CDR3 size: 15 residues. V lost 1 base, J lost 6 bases, and 16 bases lay in between. The clonotype comes from a middle-aged man in good health and CMV-seronegative. The rearrangement joins TRBV5-1 to TRBJ1-2; TRBD1 might be the D (6 bases). The sequencing input was PBMCs. The CDR3 coding sequence is TGCGCCAGCAGCTTGCAGTCAGGGGCATTTGATGGCTACACCTTC. Protein product: CASSLQSGAFDGYTF. Looking up the rest from reference TRBV5-1 and TRBJ1-2 gives the full variable domain: KAGVTQTPRYLIKTRGQQVTLSCSPISGHRSVSWYQQTPGQGLQFLFEYFSETQRNKGNFPGRFSGRQFSNSRSEMNVSTLELGDSALYLCASSLQSGAFDGYTFGSGTRLTVV.